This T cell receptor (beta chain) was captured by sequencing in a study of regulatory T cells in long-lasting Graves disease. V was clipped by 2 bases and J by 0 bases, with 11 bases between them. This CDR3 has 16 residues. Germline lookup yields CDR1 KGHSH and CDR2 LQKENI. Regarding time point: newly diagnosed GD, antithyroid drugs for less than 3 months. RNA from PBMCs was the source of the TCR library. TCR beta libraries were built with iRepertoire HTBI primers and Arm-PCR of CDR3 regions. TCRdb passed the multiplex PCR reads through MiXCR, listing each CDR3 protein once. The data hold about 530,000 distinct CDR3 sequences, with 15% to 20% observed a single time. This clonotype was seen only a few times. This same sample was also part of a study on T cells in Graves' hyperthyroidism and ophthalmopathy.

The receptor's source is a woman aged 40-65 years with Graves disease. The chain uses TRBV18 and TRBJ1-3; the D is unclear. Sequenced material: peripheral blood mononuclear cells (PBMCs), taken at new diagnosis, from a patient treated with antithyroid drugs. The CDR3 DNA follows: TGTGCCAGCTCACCAATGGCGACGGCCTCTGGAAACACCATATATTTT. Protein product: CASSPMATASGNTIYF.